This TCR beta chain was recovered during a study of cytomegalovirus exposure and HLA in healthy donors. On the study more broadly: Sequencing of 180 million or so T cells in an earlier analysis found 95 million to 120 million unique TCR beta sequences. Overall study results and limits: When the data were analyzed later, several of the most significant clusters appeared to be linked to common viral pathogens. Some TCR beta chains (more than 150 of them) were listed as cytomegalovirus-associated.

In the case of this clone: Its antigen is still unknown.

Healthy bone marrow donors supplied every sample. The J segment lost 4 bases and the V segment lost 5 bases, leaving 11 bases of the junction unmatched. CDR1 is MDHEN and CDR2 is SYDVKM in the germline V gene. The CDR3 sequence is 16 residues long. The PCR used 60 Vbeta and 13 Jbeta primers. Measured with immunoSEQ multiplex PCR; TCRdb has only the in-frame clones, and not every one. The profile shows roughly 100,000 clones, roughly 70% of them singletons. The V gene is TRBV28, the J gene TRBJ2-1, with 7 bases lining up with TRBD2. The sequenced sample consisted of PBMCs. The sequence came from a man between 45 and 60 years old in good health and CMV-seronegative. The CDR3 DNA reads as TGTGCCAGCAGTACTAATCGGGAGGCCCTTTACAATGAGCAGTTCTTC. It encodes CASSTNREALYNEQFF.